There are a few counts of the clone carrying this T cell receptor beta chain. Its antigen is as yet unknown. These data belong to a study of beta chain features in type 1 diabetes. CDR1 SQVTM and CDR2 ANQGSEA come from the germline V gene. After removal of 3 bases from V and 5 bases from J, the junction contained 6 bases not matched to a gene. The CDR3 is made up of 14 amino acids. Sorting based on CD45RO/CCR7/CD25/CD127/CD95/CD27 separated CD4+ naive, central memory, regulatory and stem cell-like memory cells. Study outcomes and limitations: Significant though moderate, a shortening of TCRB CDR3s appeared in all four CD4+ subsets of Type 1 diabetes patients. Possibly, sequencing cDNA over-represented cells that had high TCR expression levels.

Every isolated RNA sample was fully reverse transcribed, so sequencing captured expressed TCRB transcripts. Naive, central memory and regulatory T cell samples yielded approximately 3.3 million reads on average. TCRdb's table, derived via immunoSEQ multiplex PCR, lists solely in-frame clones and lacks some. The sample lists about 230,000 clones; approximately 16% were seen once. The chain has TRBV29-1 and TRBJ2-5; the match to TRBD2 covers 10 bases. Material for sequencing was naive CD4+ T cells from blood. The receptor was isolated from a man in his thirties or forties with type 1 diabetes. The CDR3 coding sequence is TGCAGCGTTGATCCAGCGACTAGCGGGGAGACCCAGTACTTC. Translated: CSVDPATSGETQYF.